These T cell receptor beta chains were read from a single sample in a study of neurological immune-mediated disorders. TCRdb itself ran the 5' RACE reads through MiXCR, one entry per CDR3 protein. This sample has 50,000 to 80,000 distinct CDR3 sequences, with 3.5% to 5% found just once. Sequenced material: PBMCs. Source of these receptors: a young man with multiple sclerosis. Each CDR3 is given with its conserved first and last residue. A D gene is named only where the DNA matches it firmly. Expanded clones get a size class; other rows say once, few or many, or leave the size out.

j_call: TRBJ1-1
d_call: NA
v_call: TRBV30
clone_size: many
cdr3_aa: CAWSVFTEAFF
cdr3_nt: TGTGCCTGGAGTGTATTCACTGAAGCTTTCTTT

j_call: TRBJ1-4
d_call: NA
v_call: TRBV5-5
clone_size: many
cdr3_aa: CASSLAATNEKLFF
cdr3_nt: TGTGCCAGCAGCTTGGCTGCAACTAATGAAAAACTGTTTTTT

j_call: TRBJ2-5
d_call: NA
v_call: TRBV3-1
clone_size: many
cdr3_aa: CASSQDIGTDQETQYF
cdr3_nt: TGTGCCAGCAGCCAAGATATAGGGACGGACCAAGAGACCCAGTACTTC

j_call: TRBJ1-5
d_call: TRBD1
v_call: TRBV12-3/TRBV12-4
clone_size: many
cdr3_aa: CASSFRTGGQPQHF
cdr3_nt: TGTGCCAGCAGTTTCCGGACAGGGGGTCAGCCCCAGCATTTT

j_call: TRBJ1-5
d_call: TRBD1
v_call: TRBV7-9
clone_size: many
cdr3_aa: CASSLDRGVNQPQHF
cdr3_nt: TGTGCCAGCAGCTTAGACAGGGGCGTCAATCAGCCCCAGCATTTT

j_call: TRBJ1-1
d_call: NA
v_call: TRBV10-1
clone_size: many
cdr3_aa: CASSGGSANTEAFF
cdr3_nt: TGCGCCAGCAGTGGAGGAAGTGCGAACACTGAAGCTTTCTTT

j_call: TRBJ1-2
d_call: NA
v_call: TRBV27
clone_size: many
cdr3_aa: CASAGSPYGYTF
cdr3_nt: TGTGCCAGCGCAGGTTCCCCCTATGGCTACACCTTC

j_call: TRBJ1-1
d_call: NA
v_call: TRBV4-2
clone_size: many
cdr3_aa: CASSQERGLGTEAFF
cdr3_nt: TGTGCCAGCAGCCAAGAAAGGGGTTTGGGAACTGAAGCTTTCTTT

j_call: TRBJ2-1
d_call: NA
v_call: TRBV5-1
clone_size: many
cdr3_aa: CASSLGGASSYNEQFF
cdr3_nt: TGCGCCAGCAGCTTGGGGGGGGCGAGCTCCTACAATGAGCAGTTCTTC

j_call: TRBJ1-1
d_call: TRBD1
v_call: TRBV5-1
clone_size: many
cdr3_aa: CASSMAQGDTEAFF
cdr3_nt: TGCGCCAGCAGCATGGCACAGGGGGACACTGAAGCTTTCTTT

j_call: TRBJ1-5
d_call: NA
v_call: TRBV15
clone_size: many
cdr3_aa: CATSRDSNTGVGNQPQHF
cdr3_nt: TGTGCCACCAGCAGAGACTCAAACACGGGGGTCGGCAATCAGCCCCAGCATTTT

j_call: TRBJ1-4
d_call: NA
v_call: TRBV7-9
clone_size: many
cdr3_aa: CASSPLGQMNEKLFF
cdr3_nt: TGTGCCAGCAGCCCCTTGGGCCAGATGAATGAAAAACTGTTTTTT

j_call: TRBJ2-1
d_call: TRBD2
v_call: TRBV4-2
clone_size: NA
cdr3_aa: CASSLSETSGGAPYEQFF
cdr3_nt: TGTGCCAGCAGCCTCTCAGAGACCAGCGGGGGGGCCCCTTACGAGCAGTTCTTC

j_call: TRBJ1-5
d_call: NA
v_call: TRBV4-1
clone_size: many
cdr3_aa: CASSYGTDNQPQHF
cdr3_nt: TGCGCCAGCAGCTACGGGACGGACAATCAGCCCCAGCATTTT

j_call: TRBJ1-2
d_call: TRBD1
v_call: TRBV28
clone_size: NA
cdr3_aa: CASSPGTVTPHLYGYTF
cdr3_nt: TGTGCCAGCAGTCCCGGGACAGTCACACCCCATCTCTATGGCTACACCTTC

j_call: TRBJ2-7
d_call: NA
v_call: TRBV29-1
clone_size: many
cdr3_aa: CSVAGAYEQYF
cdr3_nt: TGCAGCGTTGCCGGCGCCTACGAGCAGTACTTC

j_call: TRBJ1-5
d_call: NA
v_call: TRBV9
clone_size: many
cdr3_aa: CASSSGTGQPQHF
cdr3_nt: TGTGCCAGCAGCTCAGGGACCGGTCAGCCCCAGCATTTT

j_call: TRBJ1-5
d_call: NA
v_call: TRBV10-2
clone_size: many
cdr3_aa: CASREGLSNQPQHF
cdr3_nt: TGCGCCAGCAGGGAAGGGTTGAGCAATCAGCCCCAGCATTTT

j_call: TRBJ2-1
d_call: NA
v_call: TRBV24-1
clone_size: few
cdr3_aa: CATSRGTKGREQFF
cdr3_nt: TGTGCCACCAGTCGAGGGACGAAGGGACGTGAGCAGTTCTTC

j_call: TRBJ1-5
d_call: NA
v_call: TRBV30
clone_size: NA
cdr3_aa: CAWSMGVNQPQHF
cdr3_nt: TGTGCCTGGAGTATGGGGGTCAATCAGCCCCAGCATTTT

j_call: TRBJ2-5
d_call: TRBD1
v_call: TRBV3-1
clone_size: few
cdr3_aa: CASSQARDREETQYF
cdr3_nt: TGTGCCAGCAGCCAAGCCAGGGACAGGGAAGAGACCCAGTACTTC

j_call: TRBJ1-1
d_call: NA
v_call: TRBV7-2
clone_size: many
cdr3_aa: CASSLNIAEAFF
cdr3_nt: TGTGCCAGCAGCTTAAATATCGCTGAAGCTTTCTTT

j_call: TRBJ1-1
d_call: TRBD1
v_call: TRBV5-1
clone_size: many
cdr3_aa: CASSTDRERTEAFF
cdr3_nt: TGCGCCAGCAGCACTGACAGGGAGCGAACTGAAGCTTTCTTT

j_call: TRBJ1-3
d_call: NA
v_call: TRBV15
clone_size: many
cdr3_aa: CATSRTRPSGNTIYF
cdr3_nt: TGTGCCACCAGTAGGACACGGCCCTCTGGAAACACCATATATTTT

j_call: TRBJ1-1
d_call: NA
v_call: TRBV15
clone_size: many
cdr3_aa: CATSRDVGIDTEAFF
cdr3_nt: TGTGCCACCAGCAGAGATGTAGGGATCGACACTGAAGCTTTCTTT

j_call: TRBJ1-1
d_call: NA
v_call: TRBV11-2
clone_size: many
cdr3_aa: CASSAFMGTLNTEAFF
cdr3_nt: TGTGCCAGCAGCGCATTCATGGGCACCTTGAACACTGAAGCTTTCTTT

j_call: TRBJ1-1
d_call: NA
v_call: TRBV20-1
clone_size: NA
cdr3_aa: CSAKVVVGTEAFF
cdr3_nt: TGCAGTGCTAAAGTCGTGGTGGGCACTGAAGCTTTCTTT

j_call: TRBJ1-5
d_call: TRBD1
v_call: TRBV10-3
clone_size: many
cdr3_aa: CATGDSENQPQHF
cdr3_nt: TGTGCCACCGGGGACAGCGAGAATCAGCCCCAGCATTTT

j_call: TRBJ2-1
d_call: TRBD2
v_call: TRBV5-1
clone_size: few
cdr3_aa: CASSFETSAYGPDNEQFF
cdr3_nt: TGCGCCAGCAGCTTCGAAACTAGCGCCTACGGACCCGACAATGAGCAGTTCTTC

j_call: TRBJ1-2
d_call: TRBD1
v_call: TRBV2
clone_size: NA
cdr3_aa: CASKQTGEGYTF
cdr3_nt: TGTGCCAGCAAGCAGACAGGGGAAGGCTACACCTTC

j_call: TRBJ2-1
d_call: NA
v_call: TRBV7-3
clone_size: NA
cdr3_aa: CASSLTPSDEQFF
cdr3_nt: TGTGCCAGCAGCTTAACCCCTTCGGATGAGCAGTTCTTC

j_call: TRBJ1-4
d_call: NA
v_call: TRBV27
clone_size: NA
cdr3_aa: CASSLIGNDKLFF
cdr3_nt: TGTGCCAGCAGTTTAATAGGGAATGACAAACTGTTTTTT

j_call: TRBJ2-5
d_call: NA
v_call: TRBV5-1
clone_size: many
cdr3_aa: CASSPLQETQYF
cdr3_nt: TGCGCCAGCAGCCCCCTGCAAGAGACCCAGTACTTC

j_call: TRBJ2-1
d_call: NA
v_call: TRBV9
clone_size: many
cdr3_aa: CASSVLGREQFF
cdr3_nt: TGTGCCAGCAGCGTCTTAGGCCGTGAGCAGTTCTTC

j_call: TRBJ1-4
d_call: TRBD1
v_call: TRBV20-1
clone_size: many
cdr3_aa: CSASQGDEKLFF
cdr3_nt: TGCAGTGCTAGCCAGGGGGATGAAAAACTGTTTTTT

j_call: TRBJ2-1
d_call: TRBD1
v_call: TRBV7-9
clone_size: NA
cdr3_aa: CASRGQLGNEQFF
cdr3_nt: TGTGCCAGCAGGGGACAGTTGGGGAATGAGCAGTTCTTC

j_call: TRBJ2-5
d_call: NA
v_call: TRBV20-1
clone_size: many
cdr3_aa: CSARDRVETQYF
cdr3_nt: TGCAGTGCTAGAGACAGGGTAGAGACCCAGTACTTC

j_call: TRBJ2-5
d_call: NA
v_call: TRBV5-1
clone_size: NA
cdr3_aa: CASSLSGNQETQYF
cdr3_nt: TGCGCCAGCAGCTTGTCGGGTAACCAAGAGACCCAGTACTTC

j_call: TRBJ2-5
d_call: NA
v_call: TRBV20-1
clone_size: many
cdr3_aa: CSARVRRVLQETQYF
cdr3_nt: TGCAGTGCTAGAGTGAGGCGGGTACTTCAAGAGACCCAGTACTTC

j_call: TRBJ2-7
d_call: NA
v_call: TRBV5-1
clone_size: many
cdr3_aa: CASTRGGSTYEQYF
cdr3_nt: TGCGCCAGCACCAGGGGGGGGTCAACCTACGAGCAGTACTTC

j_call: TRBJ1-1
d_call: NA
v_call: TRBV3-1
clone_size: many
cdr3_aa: CASSQDYASSRTNTEAFF
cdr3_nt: TGTGCCAGCAGCCAAGATTATGCCAGCTCTCGGACGAACACTGAAGCTTTCTTT

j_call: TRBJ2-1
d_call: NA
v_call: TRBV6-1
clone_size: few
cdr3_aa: CASSEAGGHNEQFF
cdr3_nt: TGTGCCAGCAGTGAAGCGGGGGGGCACAATGAGCAGTTCTTC

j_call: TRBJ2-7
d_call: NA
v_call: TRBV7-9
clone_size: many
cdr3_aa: CASSPMGEQYF
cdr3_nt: TGTGCCAGCAGCCCGATGGGCGAGCAGTACTTC

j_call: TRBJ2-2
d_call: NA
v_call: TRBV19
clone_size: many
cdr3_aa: CASSISRKTGELFF
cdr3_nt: TGTGCCAGTAGTATCTCCAGGAAAACCGGGGAGCTGTTTTTT

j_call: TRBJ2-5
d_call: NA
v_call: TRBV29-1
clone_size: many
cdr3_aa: CSGGQGAGETQYF
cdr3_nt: TGCAGCGGTGGACAGGGAGCGGGGGAGACCCAGTACTTC

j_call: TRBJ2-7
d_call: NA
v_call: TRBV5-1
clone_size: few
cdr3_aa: CASSLAGIYEQYF
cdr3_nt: TGCGCCAGCAGCTTAGCCGGGATCTACGAGCAGTACTTC

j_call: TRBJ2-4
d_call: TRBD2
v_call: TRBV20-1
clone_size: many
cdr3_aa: CSARLTSGTKNIQYF
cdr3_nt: TGCAGTGCTAGGTTGACTAGCGGAACCAAAAACATTCAGTACTTC

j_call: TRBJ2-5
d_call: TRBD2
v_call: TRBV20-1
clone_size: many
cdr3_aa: CSANRGLAGLRPETQYF
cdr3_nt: TGCAGTGCTAACCGAGGACTAGCGGGGTTACGTCCAGAGACCCAGTACTTC

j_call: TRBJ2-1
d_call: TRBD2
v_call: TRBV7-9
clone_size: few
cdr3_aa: CASSPRRGFEQFF
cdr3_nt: TGTGCCAGCAGCCCTCGGCGGGGGTTTGAGCAGTTCTTC

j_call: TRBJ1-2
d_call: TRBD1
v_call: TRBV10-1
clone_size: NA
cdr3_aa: CASTLQGPYGYTF
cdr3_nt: TGCGCCAGCACTCTACAGGGGCCTTATGGCTACACCTTC

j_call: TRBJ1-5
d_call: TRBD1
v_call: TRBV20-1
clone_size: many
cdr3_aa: CSAWDRGRHQPQHF
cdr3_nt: TGCAGTGCATGGGACAGGGGGCGACATCAGCCCCAGCATTTT

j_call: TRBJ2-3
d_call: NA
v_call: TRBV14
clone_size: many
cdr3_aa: CASSQEMDTQYF
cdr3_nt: TGTGCCAGCAGCCAGGAGATGGATACGCAGTATTTT